A single sample is the source of the 8 T cell receptor beta chains below, sequenced in a study of T-cell memory formation after mild COVID-19. TCRdb re-derived calls from the 5' RACE reads in MiXCR, one entry per CDR3 protein. The table has approximately 240,000 distinct CDR3 sequences, around 15% seen once; the top ten hold around 3.7%. Sequenced material: PBMCs or a T cell subset sorted from them (not recorded which). Every receptor here comes from a man between 18 and 35 years old who had mild COVID-19 (a few samples of this study predate the infection). Cell type and time point are not known.

The rearrangement uses TRBV7-9 and TRBJ2-1; 14 nucleotides agree with TRBD2. The germline CDR1 and CDR2 sequences are SEHNR and FQNEAQ (reference sequence). Trimming cost V 5 bases and J 6 bases; bases outside gene matches: 6. The CDR3 totals 16 residues. CDR3 in amino acids: CASSAWTSGGSNEQFF. The CDR3 bases are TGTGCCAGCAGCGCCTGGACTAGCGGGGGGTCCAATGAGCAGTTCTTC.

The chain is built from TRBV25-1 and TRBJ2-2, with TRBD1 as a possible D gene (6 bases). Trimming took off 7 bases at V and 7 bases at J, with 13 bases between the two ends. The CDR3 extends over 13 amino acids. In germline, CDR1 is MGHDK, CDR2 SYGVNS. DNA of the CDR3: TGTGCCAGCATCAGGGGAGTTGGCGGGGAGCTGTTTTTT. It yields the protein CASIRGVGGELFF.

This clonotype occurred a few times. The rearrangement links TRBV5-1 to TRBJ1-1; unclear D gene. V was trimmed by 0 bases and J by 3 bases, leaving 9 bases between them. The CDR3 contains 14 residues. Germline V gives CDR1 SGHRS, CDR2 YFSETQ. CDR3 in DNA: TGCGCCAGCAGCTTGGAGGTACAGCACACTGAAGCTTTCTTT. Translation gives CASSLEVQHTEAFF.

This clonotype was detected only a few times. The CDR3 loop reads CASSLVSLAGRDTQYF. DNA for the CDR3: TGTGCCAGCAGCTTAGTTTCGCTAGCGGGGCGAGATACGCAGTATTTT. The chain is built from TRBV7-2 and TRBJ2-3; TRBD2 matches at 9 bases. J gave up 5 bases and V 1 base, and 7 bases lay outside the gene matches. Per the germline V gene, CDR1 is SGHTA and CDR2 is FQGNSA. There are 16 residues in the CDR3.

In its sample, this clonotype was seen a few times. The CDR3 DNA follows: TGTGCCAGCAGTTACGGAACGGGGGGTCACAATGAGCAGTTCTTC. Translated, it gives CASSYGTGGHNEQFF. This chain joins TRBV6-2 or TRBV6-3 and TRBJ2-1; 7 bases align to TRBD2. Germline V CDR1 and CDR2: MNHEY, SVGEGT. The V gene end was trimmed by 2 bases and the J gene end by 5 bases; junction bases not matched to a gene: 6. The CDR3 covers 15 residues.

This clonotype was counted between two and nine times. The chain couples TRBV29-1 to TRBJ2-5, with TRBD2 identical over 9 bases. The CDR3 consists of 15 residues. CDR1 is SQVTM and CDR2 is ANQGSEA in the germline V gene. V was pared by 4 bases and J by 1 base, with 7 bases of the junction left unmatched. The CDR3 loop reads CSVALAGATQETQYF. The CDR3 nucleotides are TGCAGCGTTGCATTAGCGGGGGCCACCCAAGAGACCCAGTACTTC.

V and J are TRBV9 and TRBJ2-7; 9 bases agree with TRBD1. Trimming cost V 2 bases and J 3 bases; bases outside gene matches: 6. The CDR3 contains 15 residues. The germline CDR1 and CDR2 sequences are SGDLS and YYNGEE. CDR3 amino acids: CASSVADRGNYEQYF. The CDR3 coding sequence is TGTGCCAGCAGCGTGGCGGACAGGGGCAACTACGAGCAGTACTTC.

This clonotype was seen ten or more times. The chain recombines TRBV4-3 with TRBJ1-4, with 10 bases aligning to TRBD1. Per the germline V gene, CDR1 is LGHNA and CDR2 is YSLEER. This CDR3 region has 18 residues. V lost 0 bases and J lost 5; bases outside the gene matches: 9. CDR3 sequence: CASSQEATWTGGNEKLFF. For the CDR3, the DNA is TGCGCCAGCAGCCAAGAAGCTACCTGGACAGGGGGAAATGAAAAACTGTTTTTT.